This TCR beta chain is from a study of blood T cell repertoires in COVID-19 (dated by TCRdb to 2019 to 2021). Study-wide context: Samples covering the acute and convalescent phases of COVID-19 were provided by collaborators in the United States, Italy and Spain. The material from the prospective study consisted of cDNA or gDNA derived from T cells, B-cell-depleted T cells, or PBMCs. Subjects who had been exposed to COVID-19, were actively infected with it, or had recovered from it provided the deeply sampled blood TCRbeta repertoires that made up the dataset. A freely available public database, intended as a resource for researchers studying the immune response to SARS-CoV-2, is where the repertoires were released. Samples were obtained from the ongoing ImmuneRACE study (first 160 participants) and from 1,000 to 1,500 subjects provided by 6 global collaborators. Nearly every sample came with metadata listing a de-identified subject ID, COVID-19 status, age in years and sex. Where HLA class I and class II types were available, the types were taken from metadata supplied by the sample provider, not from assay-based typing. The study at large found these results: How much clinical and demographic metadata was included differed by source and by participant, and the metadata was provided uncurated.

TCRbeta CDR3 regions were amplified from genomic DNA using the immunoSEQ Assay, a bias-controlled multiplex PCR. In the original analysis: Within the assay, amplification of reference gene primers was used to estimate how many nucleated cells each sample contained. To quantify the absolute abundance of each unique TCRbeta CDR3 rearrangement, sequence reads were collapsed and filtered. For each sample, productive Simpson clonality was calculated by taking the square root of Simpson's diversity index across productive rearrangements. TCRdb retrieved this table from immuneACCESS and kept in-frame rearrangements only. Not all clones are present; in checked studies, unresolved V genes account for under half, and no reason is known for the remainder. The DNA gave D and trimming, while V, J and clone size come from that table. In this sample the table shows 150,000 to 200,000 clones, 65% to 85% of which occur a single time. The top ten clonotypes cover approximately 11% of the sample.

By share, this clone ranks as medium-sized (0.01 to 0.1%). Its cognate antigen has yet to be identified. No base qualities exist here, and no much larger clone lies one base off it. Compared with germline, V lacks 1 base and J lacks 4 bases; bases without a gene match: 8. Inclusive of the bounding cysteine and phenylalanine, the CDR3 is 16 residues long. Just the 48-base CDR3 DNA is kept, in frame starting at base 1. As encoded in the germline V gene, CDR1 is MNHNS while CDR2 is SASEGT. Whole blood was collected in K2EDTA tubes by collaborating institutions according to the institutions' own protocols. For TCRbeta analysis, collaborators shipped samples as frozen whole blood, isolated PBMCs, or DNA extracted from either of those sample types.

Sequenced: peripheral blood. The chain is made from TRBV6-1 and TRBJ2-3, and TRBD2 aligns with 7 junction nucleotides. This receptor was identified in a man aged 55 to 70 with active or convalescent COVID-19. The nucleotide sequence is TGTGCCAGCAGTGAAGAGAGCGGGGTTGGCCCAGATACGCAGTATTTT. Its protein product is CASSEESGVGPDTQYF.